A selection of T cell receptor beta chains follows, all from one sample in a study of blood T cell repertoires in COVID-19. The method was immunoSEQ multiplex PCR; TCRdb's version includes in-frame clones alone and lacks a portion of them. This sample has 150,000 to 200,000 clones, with about 74% found just once. Sequenced: peripheral blood. These receptor sequences come from an elderly woman with acute or convalescent COVID-19. Both conserved end residues are part of each CDR3.

cdr3_length	v_call	j_call	cdr3_aa
14	TRBV7-9	TRBJ1-5	CASSSGTQNQPQHF
14	TRBV5-1	TRBJ2-5	CASSLGRGQETQYF
15	TRBV25-1	TRBJ1-2	CASRGTGGVSYGYTF
13	TRBV6-4	TRBJ1-6	CASSETDNSPLHF
14	TRBV7-8	TRBJ1-1	CASSFGHLNTEAFF
17	TRBV5-1	TRBJ2-3	CASSLLASGSSADTQYF
12	TRBV30	TRBJ1-4	CAWSEQMEKLFF
14	TRBV5-1	TRBJ1-1	CASSLIGGDTEAFF
16	TRBV6-2/TRBV6-3	TRBJ1-2	CASSSIRQLPNYGYTF
12	TRBV5-8	TRBJ1-5	CASRYSNQPQHF
13	TRBV7-7	TRBJ2-1	CASSLGSGNEQFF
13	TRBV28	TRBJ1-3	CASRAPSGNTIYF
15	TRBV5-4	TRBJ1-2	CASSLTAGANYGYTF
17	TRBV19	TRBJ1-3	CASSMTTGGTSGNTIYF
14	TRBV9	TRBJ2-1	CASSGTSGNNEQFF
15	TRBV28	TRBJ1-1	CASRLRGLGDTEAFF
13	TRBV28	TRBJ1-5	CASSFEEGRSQHF
16	TRBV28	TRBJ1-5	CASSPSKGQGSQPQHF
13	TRBV5-1	TRBJ1-4	CASSENRREKLFF
16	TRBV27	TRBJ1-6	CASADELGLNNSPLHF
13	TRBV28	TRBJ1-1	CASRPSVNTEAFF
16	TRBV7-2	TRBJ2-1	CASRRVVGGVADEQFF
14	TRBV6-5	TRBJ2-2	CASRNRGVAGELFF
15	TRBV6-1	TRBJ2-2	CASSETQRLTGELFF
15	TRBV5-1	TRBJ2-7	CASSLSIQGAYEQYF
16	TRBV4-2	TRBJ2-7	CASSQGGGVKTYEQYF
12	TRBV6-2/TRBV6-3	TRBJ2-7	CASSRLAGEQYF
15	TRBV3-1/TRBV3-2	TRBJ2-6	CASSPDYSGANVLTF
18	TRBV9	TRBJ1-3	CASSVGGTGGLVGNTIYF
18	TRBV27	TRBJ2-3	CASRIIGLGGGVTDTQYF
11	TRBV14	TRBJ2-7	CASSQVYEQYF
11	TRBV27	TRBJ2-7	CASSPYYEQYF
17	TRBV19	TRBJ2-2	CASFHKFNTGGTGELFF
16	TRBV23-1	TRBJ2-3	CASSPATSGSLDTQYF
17	TRBV24-1	TRBJ1-3	CATSDSGQGAAGNTIYF
16	TRBV13	TRBJ2-2	CASSLGSEMNTGELFF
16	TRBV5-1	TRBJ2-3	CASSSGLAGILGEQYF
15	TRBV7-2	TRBJ2-7	CASSPRGGTEDEQYF
17	TRBV4-2	TRBJ2-1	CASSPGPLAGESNEQFF
13	TRBV6-5	TRBJ2-1	CATFAGGYNEQFF
17	TRBV14	TRBJ1-1	CASSHNNRTGPNTEAFF
12	TRBV18	TRBJ2-2	CASSAGGGELFF
14	TRBV9	TRBJ2-5	CASSQGDLQETQYF
13	TRBV7-8	TRBJ1-1	CASRLGRNTEAFF
12	TRBV27	TRBJ2-3	CASGPITDTQYF
15	TRBV28	TRBJ2-7	CASRQGTVDLSEQYF
13	TRBV7-2	TRBJ1-2	CASSLDTEASYTF
16	TRBV5-1	TRBJ1-4	CASSRDRGATNEKLFF
18	TRBV7-9	TRBJ2-3	CASSFWGYRAGEIDTQYF
15	TRBV5-1	TRBJ2-3	CASSLALGHTDTQYF
17	TRBV27	TRBJ2-4	CASSSTGAGGAKNIQYF
16	TRBV5-1	TRBJ2-3	CASSILAGVGTDTQYF
19	TRBV5-1	TRBJ2-1	CASSVGGPRTGSYYNEQFF
13	TRBV28	TRBJ1-4	CASSLGEWKKLFF
13	TRBV6-1	TRBJ1-2	CASSEFERYGYTF
14	TRBV7-2	TRBJ1-5	CASSLRSGSQPQHF
14	TRBV5-1	TRBJ2-3	CASSPQGSTDTQYF
18	TRBV5-1	TRBJ2-3	CASNSHESGSLGTDTQYF
15	TRBV19	TRBJ2-5	CASSDRSGGLETQYF